Here is one TCR beta chain with its context. This entry is derived from a study of OX40 agonist ivuxolimab in advanced cancers. Across the study: Administration of intravenous ivuxolimab to patients occurred every 2 weeks at 0.01 to 10 mg/kg.

Here immunoSEQ multiplex PCR was the method, and the copy in TCRdb shows in-frame clones only, minus some. The sample records approximately 58,000 clones, 79% being singletons. This receptor was identified in an adult with an advanced solid tumor such as melanoma, head and neck, liver or kidney cancer. This specimen was CD4+ or CD8+ T cells sorted from blood, taken in a trial of the OX40 agonist ivuxolimab.

CDR3 DNA sequence: TGCGCCAGCAGCTTTCAAACGAATCCAGATACGCAGTATTTT. Amino acid sequence: CASSFQTNPDTQYF. The chain combines TRBV5-1 with TRBJ2-3; D not resolved. Germline loops: CDR1 SGHRS, CDR2 YFSETQ. Trimming took off 2 bases at V and 4 bases at J, with 11 bases between the two ends. CDR3 length equals 14 residues.